This T cell receptor (beta chain) was recovered during a study of post-analysis software for immune sequencing data. At the level of the study: The courses of disease that were included comprised relapsing-remitting, secondary progressive and progressive-relapsing multiple sclerosis. Overall study findings and caveats: Patients used five TRBV segments, including TRBV5-6, TRBV5-1 and TRBV20-1, more often than controls.

Regarding this clonotype: Antigen specificity is unknown.

The CDR3 has 16 residues. With 0 bases clipped from V and 7 bases from J, the junction kept 8 bases outside the gene matches. Germline V gene data show CDR1 as LNHNV and CDR2 as YYDKDF (reference sequence). Unique molecular identifiers had been added to the TCR beta cDNA libraries. TCRdb re-analysed the PCR reads in MiXCR, keeping a single row per CDR3 protein. This table has roughly 540,000 distinct CDR3 sequences, around a third appearing once. The chain has TRBV15 and TRBJ1-5; TRBD1 aligns across 8 bases. Sequencing input: blood. The clonotype was recovered from a girl aged 2-17 years with multiple sclerosis. CDR3 bases: TGTGCCACCAGCAGAGAGATCACAGGGGGGTTGCAGCCCCAGCATTTT. Its translation is CATSREITGGLQPQHF.